This entry lists 29 T cell receptor beta chains sequenced from one sample in a study of chemoradiotherapy in HPV16-positive cancers. The method was immunoSEQ multiplex PCR; TCRdb's version includes in-frame clones alone and lacks a portion of them. Of about 12,000 clones listed, less than 75% are singletons. The specimen was obtained from a patient who underwent chemoradiotherapy. The receptor set was obtained from a human donor with HPV-associated anogenital cancer.

The chain recombines TRBV25-1 with TRBJ1-1; D unclear. Germline V CDR1 and CDR2: MGHDK, SYGVNS. CDR3 length: 14 amino acids. Trimming stripped 3 bases from V and 6 bases from J, with 14 bases between. The CDR3 sequence: CASSDRALAAEAFF. The CDR3 DNA reads as TGTGCCAGCAGTGACCGGGCCCTGGCGGCTGAAGCTTTCTTT.

The J gene is TRBJ1-4, the V gene TRBV5-4; D not certain. The CDR3 length is 15 residues. The germline gives CDR1 SGHNT, CDR2 YYREEE (reference sequence). Trimming removed 0 bases at V and 5 bases at J, with 11 bases between. CDR3 region: CASSLDLTTNEKLFF. CDR3 bases: TGTGCCAGCAGCTTGGATTTGACCACAAATGAAAAACTGTTTTTT. Combining the CDR3 with reference TRBV5-4 and TRBJ1-4 gives the whole variable domain ETGVTQSPTHLIKTRGQQVTLRCSSQSGHNTVSWYQQALGQGPQFIFQYYREEENGRGNFPPRFSGLQFPNYSSELNVNALELDDSALYLCASSLDLTTNEKLFFGSGTQLSVL.

The chain carries TRBV2 and TRBJ2-4; a possible D gene is TRBD2 (6 bases). V was pared by 5 bases and J by 16 bases, with 18 bases between. CDR3 length equals 12 residues. Per germline, CDR1 SNHLY and CDR2 FYNNEI. DNA for the CDR3: TGTGCCAGCAGTCGAGCCGGGACTCCCGGATACTTC. The encoded protein is CASSRAGTPGYF.

The rearrangement joins TRBV28 to TRBJ1-1, with 8 bases aligning to TRBD1. The CDR3 consists of 16 residues. Looked up from germline, CDR1 is MDHEN and CDR2 is SYDVKM. The V segment lost 6 bases and the J segment 1 base; nucleotides outside the gene matches: 10. The DNA of the CDR3 is TGTGCCAGCAGGGAAGATGGGGACAGGCCGAACACTGAAGCTTTCTTT. Translation: CASREDGDRPNTEAFF.

This clone was picked up one time. The CDR3 loop is CASSRSGRPYEQYF. The CDR3 coding sequence is TGCGCCAGCAGTCGCTCAGGGAGACCCTACGAGCAGTACTTC. The J gene is TRBJ2-7, the V gene TRBV23-1; perhaps D is TRBD1 or TRBD2 (5 bases each). Being an ORF, TRBV23-1 has a function that is uncertain. The CDR3 runs to 14 residues. The V end lost 4 bases, the J end lost 2 bases, and 12 bases lay between the germline ends.

The gene calls are TRBV30 and TRBJ1-4; a possible D gene is TRBD1 (6 bases). This CDR3 spans 16 amino acids. From germline, CDR1 is GTSNPN and CDR2 SVGIG (reference sequence). The V end was cut by 3 bases, the J end by 3 bases, with 17 bases between. CDR3 sequence reads: CAWSLGGLGPNEKLFF. The DNA of the CDR3 is TGTGCCTGGAGCCTGGGGGGCCTCGGGCCTAATGAAAAACTGTTTTTT.

This rearrangement joins TRBV5-6 to TRBJ1-4; D call uncertain. Germline V CDR1 and CDR2: SGHDT, YYEEEE. The CDR3 contains 10 residues. V was pared by 0 bases and J by 9 bases, with 0 bases between. The CDR3 sequence: CASSLEKLFF. The DNA of the CDR3 is TGTGCCAGCAGCTTGGAAAAACTGTTTTTT.

The gene calls are TRBV18 and TRBJ2-1; no clear D. The CDR3 covers 13 residues. Germline V gene data show CDR1 as KGHSH and CDR2 as LQKENI. Trimming cost V 3 bases and J 6 bases, with 9 bases left between them. The CDR3 bases are TGTGCCAGCTCACCCCTCACTACCAATGAGCAGTTCTTC. Its translation is CASSPLTTNEQFF.

By sample share, this clone is medium-sized. The chain combines TRBV7-6 with TRBJ2-1; maybe TRBD2 (6 bases). The V gene lost 1 base and the J gene lost 7 bases, with 11 bases spanning the gap. This CDR3 comprises 14 residues. The germline V gene encodes CDR1 SGHVS and CDR2 FNYEAQ. CDR3 protein: CASSLGGVQNEQFF. CDR3 nucleotide sequence: TGTGCCAGCAGCTTAGGGGGGGTACAGAATGAGCAGTTCTTC.

The gene calls are TRBV27 and TRBJ1-2; 8 bases are shared with TRBD1. V gave up 3 bases and J gave up 8 bases; unmatched junction bases: 8. Per germline, CDR1 MNHEY and CDR2 SMNVEV (reference sequence). The CDR3 extends over 14 amino acids. CDR3 in amino acids: CASSFSGQGGGYTF. The CDR3 DNA follows: TGTGCCAGCAGTTTTTCTGGACAGGGAGGAGGCTACACCTTC.

The chain employs TRBV7-8 and TRBJ1-1; no reliable D call. Germline V gene data show CDR1 as SGHVS and CDR2 as FQNEAQ. This CDR3 contains 15 residues. The V gene lost 0 bases and the J gene lost 9 bases, with 17 bases spanning the gap. For the CDR3, the DNA is TGTGCCAGCAGCTTAGCTGGGAGCTCACAAGTTAAAGCTTTCTTT. Translation gives CASSLAGSSQVKAFF.

The gene calls are TRBV7-2 and TRBJ1-1; D is possibly TRBD1 (5 bases). Trimming removed 5 bases at V and 5 bases at J, with 12 bases between. The length of the CDR3 is 13 residues. In germline, CDR1 is SGHTA, CDR2 FQGNSA. The CDR3 here is CASSVGGVTEAFF. CDR3 sequence (DNA): TGTGCCAGCAGCGTGGGAGGGGTTACTGAAGCTTTCTTT.

This clone was found a few times. The gene calls are TRBV10-3 and TRBJ1-1; D remains unclear. Trimming took 1 base from V and 4 from J, leaving 10 bases between them. Germline V gives CDR1 ENHRY, CDR2 SYGVKD. The CDR3 totals 14 residues. CDR3 in DNA: TGTGCCATCAGTGAGTTCCGCGGGCTCACTGAAGCTTTCTTT. Amino acids: CAISEFRGLTEAFF.

This clone occurred once. The chain carries TRBV2 and TRBJ2-7; D gene ambiguous. The CDR3 has 10 amino acids. The germline gives CDR1 SNHLY, CDR2 FYNNEI. Trimming took 6 bases from V and 3 from J, leaving 3 bases between them. The CDR3 loop reads CASSIYEQYF. The CDR3 nucleotides read TGTGCCAGCAGCATCTACGAGCAGTACTTC.

The chain links TRBV28 to TRBJ1-2; TRBD1 matches at 10 bases. V lost 6 bases, J lost 6 bases, and 13 bases stayed unmatched. CDR1 and CDR2 (germline): MDHEN, SYDVKM. The CDR3 loop spans 16 amino acids. The CDR3 is CASRITGTGDKDGYTF. Written as DNA, the CDR3 is TGTGCCAGCAGGATAACCGGGACAGGGGATAAAGATGGCTACACCTTC.

The chain employs TRBV30 and TRBJ1-1, with D hard to call. Trimming took 2 bases from V and 6 from J, leaving 7 bases between them. The germline V gene encodes CDR1 GTSNPN and CDR2 SVGIG (reference sequence). This CDR3 is built from 11 residues. In DNA form, the CDR3 reads TGTGCCTGGAGTACAGATTCTGAAGCTTTCTTT. It encodes CAWSTDSEAFF. Full variable domain (missing parts from reference TRBV30 and TRBJ1-1): SQTIHQWPATLVQPVGSPLSLECTVEGTSNPNLYWYRQAAGRGLQLLFYSVGIGQISSEVPQNLSASRPQDRQFILSSKKLLLSDSGFYLCAWSTDSEAFFGQGTRLTVV.

This clone turned up a few times. The chain carries TRBV11-3 and TRBJ2-1; D remains ambiguous. Per germline, CDR1 SGHNT and CDR2 YENEEA. Trimming stripped 7 bases from V and 12 bases from J, with 19 bases between. There are 13 residues in the CDR3. The CDR3 loop is CASTKGSTPGQFF. The CDR3, as DNA: TGTGCCAGCACCAAAGGGTCCACGCCAGGGCAGTTCTTC.

J is TRBJ2-1 and V is TRBV9, with 10 bases fitting TRBD2. CDR1 is SGDLS, CDR2 YYNGEE, per germline. The CDR3 consists of 15 residues. With 0 bases clipped from V and 6 bases from J, the junction kept 3 bases outside the gene matches. CDR3: CASSVDSGGSNEQFF. The CDR3 DNA reads TGTGCCAGCAGCGTAGATAGCGGGGGGTCCAATGAGCAGTTCTTC.

The gene calls are TRBV5-1 and TRBJ1-5; D remains ambiguous. CDR3 size: 14 residues. V dropped 0 bases and J dropped 4 bases, with 8 bases sitting between them. Germline assignment: CDR1 SGHRS and CDR2 YFSETQ. This CDR3 is CASSLEAGNQPQHF. For the CDR3, the DNA is TGCGCCAGCAGCTTGGAGGCAGGAAATCAGCCCCAGCATTTT.

The V and J genes are TRBV27 and TRBJ2-7; 7 positions match TRBD1. From germline, CDR1 is MNHEY and CDR2 SMNVEV (reference sequence). The CDR3 contains 15 residues. Losses at the gene ends were 0 bases for V and 4 bases for J; bases not matched to a gene: 6. This CDR3 reads CASSLSSGGVYEQYF. The CDR3, as DNA: TGTGCCAGCAGTTTATCGTCAGGGGGTGTTTACGAGCAGTACTTC.

This clone was counted a few times. The V call is TRBV5-6, the J call TRBJ2-7; 11 bases map to TRBD1. CDR1 and CDR2 from the germline V gene are SGHDT and YYEEEE. The trim removed 4 bases at V and 2 bases at J, leaving 5 bases unmatched. The CDR3 extends over 15 amino acids. The CDR3 region is CASSDGQGAPYEQYF. The CDR3 DNA reads as TGTGCCAGCAGCGACGGACAGGGGGCCCCCTACGAGCAGTACTTC.

The chain employs TRBV18 and TRBJ2-1, with 8 bases aligning to TRBD2. The V gene's germline CDR1 is KGHSH and CDR2 LQKENI. The CDR3 sequence is 15 residues long. V shed 3 bases, J shed 9 bases, and the junction held 10 bases outside the gene matches. The CDR3 spells CASSPLVGLVTEQFF. CDR3 DNA: TGTGCCAGCTCACCTCTCGTGGGACTAGTTACTGAGCAGTTCTTC.

The chain combines TRBV11-2 with TRBJ2-1; D gene unclear. This CDR3 comprises 13 residues. CDR1 SGHAT and CDR2 FQNNGV come from the germline V gene. V gave up 1 base and J gave up 12 bases, with 13 bases separating them. CDR3 sequence reads: CASSLGQAAGQFF. CDR3 in DNA: TGTGCCAGCAGCTTAGGGCAGGCCGCTGGGCAGTTCTTC.

The genes are TRBV7-8 and TRBJ1-2; perhaps TRBD1 as D (6 bases). V shed 5 bases and J shed 2 bases, with 12 bases lying between them. Germline values: CDR1 SGHVS, CDR2 FQNEAQ. This CDR3 is 14 amino acids long. The CDR3: CASSTGTLNYGYTF. The CDR3 nucleotides are TGTGCCAGCAGCACAGGGACGCTAAACTATGGCTACACCTTC.

The rearrangement joins TRBV27 to TRBJ1-2, with no clear D. This CDR3 has 16 residues. Germline V gives CDR1 MNHEY, CDR2 SMNVEV (reference sequence). Deletions cut 5 bases from V and 2 bases from J, with 18 bases between. For the CDR3, the DNA is TGTGCCAGCAGTCCCGGGCCCGGGAGTGCCAACTATGGCTACACCTTC. This encodes CASSPGPGSANYGYTF.

The chain recombines TRBV27 with TRBJ1-1; perhaps TRBD1 as D (5 bases). The germline gives CDR1 MNHEY, CDR2 SMNVEV (reference sequence). The CDR3 spans 14 residues. CDR3 sequence (DNA): TGTGTCACCCAGAGGGGCGACATGAACACTGAAGCTTTCTTT. Translation: CVTQRGDMNTEAFF.

The chain recombines TRBV30 with TRBJ2-4; tentatively, D is TRBD1 (6 bases). CDR3 length: 14 residues. Per the germline V gene, CDR1 is GTSNPN and CDR2 is SVGIG (reference sequence). V shed 0 bases and J shed 10 bases, with 16 bases lying between them. This chain's CDR3 is CAWSVLGASEIQYF. In nucleotides, the CDR3 is TGTGCCTGGAGTGTACTGGGGGCCTCAGAAATTCAGTACTTC.

This chain joins TRBV27 and TRBJ2-1; TRBD2 is a possible D gene (5 bases). Germline values: CDR1 MNHEY, CDR2 SMNVEV (reference sequence). Trimming took 4 bases from V and 0 from J, leaving 10 bases between them. The length of the CDR3 is 15 residues. This chain's CDR3 is CASSSGVRSYNEQFF. Written as DNA, the CDR3 is TGTGCCAGCAGTTCCGGGGTTCGCTCCTACAATGAGCAGTTCTTC.

The chain combines TRBV20-1 with TRBJ2-7; no clear D gene. The CDR3 has 10 residues. In germline, CDR1 is DFQATT, CDR2 SNEGSKA (reference sequence). Between the trimmed V and J ends, which lost 3 bases and 6 bases, there was a span of 6 bases. CDR3 protein: CSARHFEQYF. In DNA form, the CDR3 reads TGCAGTGCTAGGCATTTCGAGCAGTACTTC.